This TCR beta chain was documented in a study of blood T cell repertoires in COVID-19. The wider study: Acute and convalescent COVID-19 samples came from the United States, Italy and Spain. T cells, B-cell-depleted T cells, or PBMCs supplied cDNA or gDNA.

The CDR3 loop spans 16 amino acids. CDR1 SGHRS and CDR2 YFSETQ come from the germline V gene. With V trimmed by 0 bases and J by 5 bases, 9 bases remained unmatched. Authors' methods: Reference gene primer amplification gave nucleated cell count estimates. Data came from immunoSEQ multiplex PCR; TCRdb stores just in-frame clones and leaves some out. From that table come the V and J calls and clone size; the DNA was used to work out D and trimming. The profile covers tens of thousands of clones, with approximately 86% appearing a single time and about 5% taken by the ten largest. The receptor comes from a woman in her seventies with active COVID-19. The V gene is TRBV5-1, the J gene TRBJ2-5; 8 bases agree with TRBD2. The material sequenced was peripheral blood. CDR3: CASSLGTSPESETQYF. For the CDR3, the DNA is TGCGCCAGCAGCTTGGGGACTAGCCCAGAGTCGGAGACCCAGTACTTC.